This T cell receptor (beta chain) appears in the sequencing data of a study of shared T cell receptors in the human thymus (dated by TCRdb to the early 2020s). The study in broad terms: The study examined how self-reactive, shared T-cell receptor alpha chains are generated in the human thymus.

Library generation was performed with the immunoSEQ multiplex PCR assay. TCRdb carries this immuneACCESS record with in-frame sequences only. Its versions omit some clonotypes, under half of them owing to an unresolved V gene in the studies checked, with the rest unexplained. The sample data list roughly 560,000 clones, and about four fifths of these were observed just once. More than 0.01% of the sample goes to the ten largest clones. This clone was counted only a few times. It lacks a known antigen. It has no much larger one-base neighbor in the sample; base qualities were not kept. The junction shows trimming of 1 base on V and 7 bases on J, and the gene matches do not reach 9 bases of it. Reading from cysteine to phenylalanine, the CDR3 counts 17 amino acids. The DNA shown is the 51-base CDR3, in frame from base 1. The germline V gene encodes CDR1 LGHNA and CDR2 YSLEER. The sample also formed part of further work on human thymus T cells. The second study also describes: Immunologically healthy infants undergoing open corrective cardiac surgery for congenital heart defects in Finland were used as donors. Thymus tissue was obtained as surgical resects removed during corrective cardiac surgery. Usage of V and J gene segments appeared to be biased in both the thymic and the peripheral blood repertoires. The related research reported highly overlapping thymic TCR repertoires among unrelated individuals. The study described the TCR alpha and beta repertoires in under ten infant thymus samples and a few matching peripheral blood samples. The cohort included about six male and a couple of female infants, with donor ages spanning 7 to 244 days. Thymocytes were mechanically released from the tissue and were stored as pellets of roughly 9-31 million cells at -70 degrees C. Genomic DNA was extracted from frozen cell pellets with a QIAsymphony instrument. Using the immunoSEQ multiplex PCR assay, the TCRB and TCRAD loci were amplified from a standardized quantity of quality-controlled genomic DNA. The amplicons covered the V(D)J region and were long enough to include the CDR3 and to identify the V and J genes. The commercial immunoSEQ service was used to sequence amplicons on an Illumina platform. Corrections for primer bias and sequencing errors followed previously described methods, while TCRAD and TCRB definitions were based on the IMGT database. The repertoires were analysed using immunoSEQ Analyzer 3.0 and VDJTools for basic statistics, V/J segment usage, diversity estimates, rarefaction and pairwise overlap. Diversity was estimated using the Chao1, ChaoE, Efron-Thisted, Shannon and inverse Simpson indices, and was also estimated on datasets down-sampled to the size of the smallest sample. Repertoire overlap was assessed by strict matching of CDR3 nucleotide sequence, V gene and J gene, and clustering was done by Jaccard-based multidimensional scaling. Thymus samples yielded on average approximately 800,000 unique TCRB clonotypes, compared with roughly 80,000 from blood samples.

The V and J segments used are TRBV4-3 and TRBJ2-1, and 11 junction bases match TRBD2. The clonotype originates from a boy younger than two with a congenital heart defect. Donor details come from another sample of the same person, matched by shared clones. The sequenced sample consisted of thymocytes. This receptor carries the CDR3 CASSQAVLAGGRNEQFF. The sequenced DNA: TGCGCCAGCAGCCAAGCGGTTCTAGCGGGAGGAAGGAATGAGCAGTTCTTC.